The T cell receptor (beta chain) under discussion was sequenced for a study of early T cells in non-severe SARS-CoV-2 infection. About the research overall: Unpaired chains resulted from sequencing bulk RNA of unsorted whole blood.

Broader study findings: VDJdb matches were skewed toward anti-spike CD8 T cell responses.

About this clonotype: Its antigen is as yet unknown.

CDR3 length: 13 amino acids. CDR1 is MNHNY, CDR2 SVGAGI, per germline (reference sequence). V was pared by 5 bases and J by 0 bases, with 7 bases between. The protocol attached unique molecular identifiers to individual cDNA molecules. MiXCR, applied by TCRdb to the 5' RACE reads, yields one record per CDR3 protein. This table has about 61,000 distinct CDR3 sequences, 9.5% to 15% appearing once. This sequence was found in an adult who was a healthcare worker with PCR-confirmed SARS-CoV-2 infection or an uninfected control (not recorded which). The donor label of this sample is uncertain. This specimen was whole blood, taken at baseline. V is TRBV6-6 and J is TRBJ2-5, with TRBD2 as a possible D gene (5 bases). This chain's CDR3 is CASSRGNQETQYF. In DNA form, the CDR3 reads TGTGCCAGCAGTCGGGGTAACCAAGAGACCCAGTACTTC.